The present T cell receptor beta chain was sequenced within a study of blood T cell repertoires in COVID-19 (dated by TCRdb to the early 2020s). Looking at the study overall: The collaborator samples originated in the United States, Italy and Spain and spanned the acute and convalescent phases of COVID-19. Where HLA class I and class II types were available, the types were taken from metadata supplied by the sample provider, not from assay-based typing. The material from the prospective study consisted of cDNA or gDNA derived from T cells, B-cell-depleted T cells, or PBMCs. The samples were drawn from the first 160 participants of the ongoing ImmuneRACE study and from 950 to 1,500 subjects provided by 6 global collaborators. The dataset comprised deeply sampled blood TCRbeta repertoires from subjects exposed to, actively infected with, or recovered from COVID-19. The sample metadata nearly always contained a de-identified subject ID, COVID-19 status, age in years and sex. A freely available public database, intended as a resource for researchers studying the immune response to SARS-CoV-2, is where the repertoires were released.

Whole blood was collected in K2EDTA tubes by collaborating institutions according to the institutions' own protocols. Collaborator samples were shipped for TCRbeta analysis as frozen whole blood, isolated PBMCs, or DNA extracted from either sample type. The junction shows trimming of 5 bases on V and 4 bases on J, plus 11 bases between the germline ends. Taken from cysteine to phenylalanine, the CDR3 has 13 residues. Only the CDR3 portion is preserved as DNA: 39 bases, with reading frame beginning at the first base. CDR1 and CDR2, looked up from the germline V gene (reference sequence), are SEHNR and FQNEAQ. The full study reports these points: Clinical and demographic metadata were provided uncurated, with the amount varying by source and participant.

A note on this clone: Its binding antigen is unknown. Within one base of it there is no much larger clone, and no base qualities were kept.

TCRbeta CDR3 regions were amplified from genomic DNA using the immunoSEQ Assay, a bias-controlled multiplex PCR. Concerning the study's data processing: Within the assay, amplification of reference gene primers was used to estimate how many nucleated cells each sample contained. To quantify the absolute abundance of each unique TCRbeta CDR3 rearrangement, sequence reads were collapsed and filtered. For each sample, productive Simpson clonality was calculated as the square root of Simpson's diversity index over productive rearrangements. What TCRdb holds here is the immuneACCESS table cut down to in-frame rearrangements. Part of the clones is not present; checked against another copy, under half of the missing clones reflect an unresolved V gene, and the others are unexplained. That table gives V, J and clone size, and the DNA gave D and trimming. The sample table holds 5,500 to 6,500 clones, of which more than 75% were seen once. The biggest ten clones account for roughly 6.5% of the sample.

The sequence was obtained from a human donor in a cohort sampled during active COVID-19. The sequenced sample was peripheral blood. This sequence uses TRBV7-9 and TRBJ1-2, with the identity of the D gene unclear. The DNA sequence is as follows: TGTGCCAGCAGCCCCCTAGGATTCTATGGCTACACCTTC. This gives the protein CASSPLGFYGYTF.